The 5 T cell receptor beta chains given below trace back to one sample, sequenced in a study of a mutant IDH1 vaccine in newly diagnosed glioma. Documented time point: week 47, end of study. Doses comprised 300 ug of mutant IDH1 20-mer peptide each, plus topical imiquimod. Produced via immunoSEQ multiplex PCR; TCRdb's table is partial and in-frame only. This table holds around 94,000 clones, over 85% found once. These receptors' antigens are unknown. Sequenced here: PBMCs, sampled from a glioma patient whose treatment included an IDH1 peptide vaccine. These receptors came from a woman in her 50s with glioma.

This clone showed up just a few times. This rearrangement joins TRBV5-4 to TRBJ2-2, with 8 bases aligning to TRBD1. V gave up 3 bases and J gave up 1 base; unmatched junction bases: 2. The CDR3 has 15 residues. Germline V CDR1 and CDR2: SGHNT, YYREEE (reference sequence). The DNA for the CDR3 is TGTGCCAGCAGCTCGGGGACAGGGAACACCGGGGAGCTGTTTTTT. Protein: CASSSGTGNTGELFF.

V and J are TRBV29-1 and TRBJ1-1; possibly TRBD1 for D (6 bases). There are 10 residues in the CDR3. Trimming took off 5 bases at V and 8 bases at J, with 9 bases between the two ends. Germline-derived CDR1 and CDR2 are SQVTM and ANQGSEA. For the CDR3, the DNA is TGCAGCGTTTCAGGGGCAGAAGCTTTCTTT. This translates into CSVSGAEAFF.

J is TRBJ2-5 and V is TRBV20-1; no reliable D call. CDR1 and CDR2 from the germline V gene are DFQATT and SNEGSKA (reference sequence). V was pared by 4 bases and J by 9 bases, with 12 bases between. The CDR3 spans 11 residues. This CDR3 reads CSATLPVAQYF. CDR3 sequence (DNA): TGCAGTGCTACACTACCGGTTGCCCAGTACTTC.

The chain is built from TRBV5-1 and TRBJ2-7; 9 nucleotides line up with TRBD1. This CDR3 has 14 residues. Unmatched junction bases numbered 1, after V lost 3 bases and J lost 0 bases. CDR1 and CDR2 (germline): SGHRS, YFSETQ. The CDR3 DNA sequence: TGCGCCAGCAGCTCGACAGGGGGCTCCTACGAGCAGTACTTC. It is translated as CASSSTGGSYEQYF.

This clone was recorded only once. CDR3 nucleotide sequence: TGTGCCAGTAGTATCGGCGCAGGGCCCGTTACGTACAATGAGCAGTTCTTC. Translation: CASSIGAGPVTYNEQFF. The chain is built from TRBV19 and TRBJ2-1; D might be TRBD1 (5 bases). Trimming removed 3 bases at V and 4 bases at J, with 19 bases between. CDR3 length: 17 residues. From germline, CDR1 is LNHDA and CDR2 SQIVND (reference sequence).